The clone carrying this T cell receptor beta chain was counted at least ten times. The antigen remains unidentified. Germline V CDR1 and CDR2: SQVTM, ANQGSEA. The CDR3 covers 13 residues. V shed 4 bases and J 8 bases; nucleotides not matched to a gene: 8. This specimen belongs to a study of Graves' ophthalmopathy and Graves' hyperthyroidism. The authors amplified TCR beta CDR3 regions, and they did so from RNA transcripts for repertoire sequencing. The authors performed first-round RT-PCR with HTBI primers and then a second-round multiplex PCR. TCRdb itself ran the multiplex PCR reads through MiXCR, one entry per CDR3 protein. This sample has almost 750,000 distinct CDR3 sequences; 40% occur once, and the top ten carry 44%. General study results and limits: With over 85% sensitivity and less than 83% specificity, a 13-signature model separated ophthalmopathy from stable hyperthyroidism. Most thyroid clonotypes with frequency above 0.001 were detected in blood too.

With a duration under 3 months, ophthalmopathy in the donors showed moderate-to-severe activity, CAS ≥3 and NOSPECS ≥4. Clinical symptoms, serum thyroxine, TRAb, thyroid ultrasound and orbital computed tomography determined diagnosis. The chain employs TRBV29-1 and TRBJ1-2, with 9 bases fitting TRBD1. The sequencing sample was made of peripheral blood. This clonotype was sampled from an adult man with Graves' ophthalmopathy. The CDR3 DNA reads TGCAGCGTTGTAGAACAGGGGGCGGGAGGCTACACCTTC. Protein: CSVVEQGAGGYTF.